The 32 T cell receptor beta chains given below trace back to one sample, sequenced in a study of shared clonotypes between healthy human individuals. The data were produced by immunoSEQ multiplex PCR, yet TCRdb's version contains in-frame clones alone and is incomplete. The table lists more than 850,000 clones, about 80% of them singletons. Sequencing was done on a sample of memory CD4+ T cells from PBMCs. Subset here: CD45RA-negative fraction. These receptors were collected from a man between 18 and 35 years old in good health. Some clones in this sample may be carry-over from other donors' samples.

The chain uses TRBV5-5 and TRBJ2-3, with 8 bases fitting TRBD1. CDR3 length equals 16 residues. V gave up 6 bases and J gave up 5 bases; unmatched junction bases: 14. CDR1 and CDR2 (germline): SGHKS, YYEKEE (reference sequence). The CDR3 here is CASTRSQGAAVDTQYF. The DNA of the CDR3 is TGTGCCAGCACCCGATCCCAGGGGGCGGCGGTAGATACGCAGTATTTT. Full variable domain (rest looked up from reference TRBV5-5 and TRBJ2-3): DAGVTQSPTHLIKTRGQQVTLRCSPISGHKSVSWYQQVLGQGPQFIFQYYEKEERGRGNFPDRFSARQFPNYSSELNVNALLLGDSALYLCASTRSQGAAVDTQYFGPGTRLTVL.

The V gene is TRBV7-9, the J gene TRBJ2-7; tentatively, D is TRBD1 (6 bases). V was shortened by 0 bases and J by 6 bases, with 15 bases between the two germline ends. This CDR3 is built from 15 residues. The germline V gene has CDR1 SEHNR and CDR2 FQNEAQ (reference sequence). The CDR3 region is CASSLATRQGSEQYF. The CDR3 bases are TGTGCCAGCAGCTTAGCGACCCGGCAGGGGTCCGAGCAGTACTTC.

The chain combines TRBV5-6 with TRBJ1-6; D ambiguous. Trimming took off 0 bases at V and 9 bases at J, with 16 bases between the two ends. Germline V gives CDR1 SGHDT, CDR2 YYEEEE. There are 16 residues in the CDR3. This CDR3 reads CASSLVGEFLRSPLHF. CDR3 DNA sequence: TGTGCCAGCAGCTTGGTCGGCGAGTTCTTACGTTCACCCCTCCACTTT.

This clone was seen ten or more times. This rearrangement joins TRBV27 to TRBJ1-2, with D unclear. CDR1 and CDR2 (germline): MNHEY, SMNVEV (reference sequence). Trimming took 6 bases from V and 6 from J, leaving 14 bases between them. The length of the CDR3 is 13 residues. The CDR3 here is CASSPRPLDGYTF. The CDR3 nucleotides are TGTGCCAGCAGCCCTAGACCTCTCGATGGCTACACCTTC.

This clone was seen ten or more times. The chain employs TRBV25-1 and TRBJ1-1, with D unclear. Trimming left V 1 base short and J 8 bases short, with 8 bases between. The germline gives CDR1 MGHDK, CDR2 SYGVNS. The CDR3 contains 12 residues. The CDR3 coding sequence is TGTGCCAGCAGTGAATCTAGGAACGAAGCTTTCTTT. Its protein product is CASSESRNEAFF.

This chain uses TRBV28 with TRBJ2-4; D is unclear. CDR1 MDHEN and CDR2 SYDVKM come from the germline V gene. V was shortened by 4 bases and J by 7 bases, with 11 bases between the two germline ends. The CDR3 contains 13 residues. In nucleotides, the CDR3 is TGTGCCAGCAGTTGGGCAGTTAGGAACATTCAGTACTTC. It translates to CASSWAVRNIQYF.

The V call is TRBV18, the J call TRBJ1-1, with 8 bases aligning to TRBD1. The CDR3 covers 15 residues. The ends lost 4 bases at V and 1 base at J; junction bases unmatched: 5. Per germline, CDR1 KGHSH and CDR2 LQKENI. The CDR3: CASSLGGTGNTEAFF. The CDR3 DNA follows: TGTGCCAGCTCACTTGGGGGGACAGGGAACACTGAAGCTTTCTTT.

The J gene is TRBJ2-5, the V gene TRBV28; TRBD2 matches at 7 bases. This CDR3 contains 13 residues. CDR1 and CDR2 from the germline V gene are MDHEN and SYDVKM. V was pared by 8 bases and J by 3 bases, with 6 bases of the junction left unmatched. In nucleotides, the CDR3 is TGTGCCAGCGGGCTAGCGGCAAAAGAGACCCAGTACTTC. Its translation is CASGLAAKETQYF.

The V call is TRBV7-3, the J call TRBJ2-7, with 9 bases fitting TRBD2. The germline gives CDR1 SGHTA, CDR2 FQGTGA. This CDR3 region has 15 residues. The J segment lost 2 bases and the V segment lost 1 base, leaving 3 bases of the junction unmatched. The CDR3, as DNA: TGTGCCAGCAGCTTAAGGTCTAGCGGGACCTACGAGCAGTACTTC. Its protein is CASSLRSSGTYEQYF. The full variable domain, rest sourced from reference TRBV7-3 and TRBJ2-7, is GAGVSQTPSNKVTEKGKYVELRCDPISGHTALYWYRQSLGQGPEFLIYFQGTGAADDSGLPNDRFFAVRPEGSVSTLKIQRTERGDSAVYLCASSLRSSGTYEQYFGPGTRLTVT.

This clone was counted only a few times. This chain connects TRBV19 to TRBJ1-2, with D unclear. The germline V and J ends were trimmed by 5 bases and 4 bases, with 11 bases remaining between them. The germline gives CDR1 LNHDA, CDR2 SQIVND (reference sequence). The CDR3 has 13 residues. The CDR3 DNA follows: TGTGCCAGTAGTGACGGGAGTCGCTATGGCTACACCTTC. This sequence encodes CASSDGSRYGYTF.

The V call is TRBV28, the J call TRBJ2-1; D is undetermined. The germline V gene has CDR1 MDHEN and CDR2 SYDVKM. V dropped 4 bases and J dropped 3 bases, with 16 bases sitting between them. This CDR3 has 16 residues. CDR3 coding DNA: TGTGCCAGCAGTTCCCTATTACCGGGCCACTACAATGAGCAGTTCTTC. It yields the protein CASSSLLPGHYNEQFF.

This chain connects TRBV28 to TRBJ1-2; D is uncertain. Deletions cut 6 bases from V and 3 bases from J, with 20 bases between. The CDR3 length is 16 residues. In germline, CDR1 is MDHEN, CDR2 SYDVKM. CDR3 bases: TGTGCCAGCAGAAACCCCCCTAGTAGGGAGGACTATGGCTACACCTTC. This encodes CASRNPPSREDYGYTF.

The gene calls are TRBV2 and TRBJ1-5; 8 bases are shared with TRBD1. The CDR3 runs 16 residues. J gave up 1 base and V 7 bases, and 9 bases lay outside the gene matches. Germline V gene data show CDR1 as SNHLY and CDR2 as FYNNEI. CDR3 sequence reads: CASTDRGGSSNQPQHF. Here the CDR3 DNA reads TGTGCCAGCACCGACAGGGGCGGATCGAGCAATCAGCCCCAGCATTTT.

This rearrangement joins TRBV4-1 to TRBJ1-2; 7 nucleotides match TRBD1. Germline-derived CDR1 and CDR2 are MGHRA and YSYEKL. V lost 0 bases and J lost 2; bases outside the gene matches: 6. This CDR3 is built from 16 residues. The CDR3 reads CASSQDLAGGNYGYTF. The DNA of the CDR3 is TGCGCCAGCAGCCAAGATCTTGCAGGGGGAAACTATGGCTACACCTTC.

The rearrangement links TRBV27 to TRBJ2-5, with D possibly matching TRBD1 (5 bases). This CDR3 is 14 amino acids long. CDR1 is MNHEY, CDR2 SMNVEV, per germline (reference sequence). Trimming removed 3 bases at V and 2 bases at J, with 10 bases between. The CDR3: CASSFLGAQETQYF. CDR3 DNA: TGTGCCAGCAGTTTTTTAGGGGCACAAGAGACCCAGTACTTC.

The V and J genes are TRBV4-2 and TRBJ2-1; 10 bases match TRBD2. This CDR3 contains 17 residues. The germline V gene has CDR1 LGHNA and CDR2 YNFKEQ. The V and J ends lost 0 bases and 4 bases, in that order; junction bases with no gene match: 6. Here the CDR3 DNA reads TGTGCCAGCAGCCAAGATAGGAGAGCGGGAGGGTACAATGAGCAGTTCTTC. It codes for CASSQDRRAGGYNEQFF.

This chain connects TRBV5-5 to TRBJ1-4; possibly TRBD1 for D (5 bases). Germline V CDR1 and CDR2: SGHKS, YYEKEE (reference sequence). This CDR3 contains 14 residues. The germline V and J ends were trimmed by 6 bases and 8 bases, with 17 bases remaining between them. CDR3 sequence (DNA): TGTGCCAGCACCGAACTGGGGGATTGGGAAAAACTGTTTTTT. Its protein product is CASTELGDWEKLFF.

The chain has TRBV27 and TRBJ1-2; D is unresolved. V gave up 2 bases and J gave up 2 bases, with 6 bases separating them. From germline, CDR1 is MNHEY and CDR2 SMNVEV (reference sequence). The CDR3 is made up of 13 amino acids. CDR3 protein: CASSLAANYGYTF. DNA for the CDR3: TGTGCCAGCAGTTTAGCAGCGAACTATGGCTACACCTTC.

The rearrangement joins TRBV6-5 to TRBJ2-3; 7 bases fit TRBD2. V was pared by 6 bases and J by 4 bases, with 7 bases of the junction left unmatched. CDR3 length equals 14 residues. Germline V gives CDR1 MNHEY, CDR2 SVGAGI. DNA of the CDR3: TGTGCCAGCAGGAGCAGACTAGCACCAGATACGCAGTATTTT. Translating it yields CASRSRLAPDTQYF.

The chain has TRBV5-1 and TRBJ2-7; the match to TRBD2 covers 8 bases. V was pared by 1 base and J by 1 base, with 13 bases of the junction left unmatched. The CDR3 covers 18 residues. CDR1 and CDR2 from the germline V gene are SGHRS and YFSETQ. This chain's CDR3 is CASSLTDTAGGPSYEQYF. CDR3 DNA sequence: TGCGCCAGCAGCTTGACCGATACGGCGGGAGGACCATCCTACGAGCAGTACTTC.

Note on this clone: A much larger clone sits a single nucleotide away, making a read error possible. Other nucleotide sequences in the sample specify the same CDR3. This rearrangement joins TRBV5-4 to TRBJ2-7; 7 nucleotides align to TRBD1. Trimming at V came to 0 bases and at J to 3 bases, leaving 0 bases not matched to a gene. CDR3 size: 13 residues. The germline gives CDR1 SGHNT, CDR2 YYREEE (reference sequence). CDR3 protein: CASSLDRGYEQYF. The CDR3 DNA reads TGTGCCAGCAGCTTGGACAGGGGCTACGAGCAGTACTTC.

As concerns this clone: This may come from a read error, since a much larger clone is one base off. This chain connects TRBV7-6 to TRBJ1-1; D unclear. Germline V CDR1 and CDR2: SGHVS, FNYEAQ. The germline V and J ends were trimmed by 2 bases and 1 base, with 5 bases remaining between them. This CDR3 region has 13 residues. DNA of the CDR3: TGTGCCAGCAGCTTAAGTCGGAACACTGAAGCTTTCTTT. It translates to CASSLSRNTEAFF.

As to this clone: Distinct nucleotide sequences in the sample also encode this CDR3. The chain links TRBV28 to TRBJ1-3, with D hard to call. CDR1 is MDHEN, CDR2 SYDVKM, per germline. V lost 2 bases and J 0 bases, leaving 5 bases between the germline ends. This CDR3 spans 14 amino acids. The CDR3 DNA reads as TGTGCCAGCAGTTTACGGAGCTCTGGAAACACCATATATTTT. Its protein product is CASSLRSSGNTIYF. Looking up the rest from reference TRBV28 and TRBJ1-3 gives the full variable domain: DVKVTQSSRYLVKRTGEKVFLECVQDMDHENMFWYRQDPGLGLRLIYFSYDVKMKEKGDIPEGYSVSREKKERFSLILESASTNQTSMYLCASSLRSSGNTIYFGEGSWLTVV.

This clone was observed a handful of times. The chain carries TRBV9 and TRBJ1-4, with 8 bases fitting TRBD1. V dropped 1 base and J dropped 8; count of bases not matched to a gene: 10. There are 16 residues in the CDR3. Germline CDR1 SGDLS, CDR2 YYNGEE. The chain's CDR3 is CASSVSTGQAEEKLFF. DNA of the CDR3: TGTGCCAGCAGCGTATCCACGGGACAGGCGGAAGAAAAACTGTTTTTT.

CDR3 DNA sequence: TGCAGCGTCCTCGGGACTAGCAGAAGCACAGATACGCAGTATTTT. Translating gives CSVLGTSRSTDTQYF. This chain connects TRBV29-1 to TRBJ2-3; 9 bases align to TRBD2. Trimming at V came to 6 bases and at J to 0 bases, leaving 7 bases not matched to a gene. Germline V gene lookup returns CDR1 SQVTM and CDR2 ANQGSEA. The CDR3 is 15 amino acids.

This chain connects TRBV6-5 to TRBJ1-2; no firm D call. The V gene lost 1 base and the J gene lost 4 bases, with 13 bases spanning the gap. In germline, CDR1 is MNHEY, CDR2 SVGAGI. The CDR3 is made up of 15 amino acids. The CDR3 loop reads CASSYFVGEGYGYTF. The CDR3 DNA reads as TGTGCCAGCAGTTACTTCGTCGGGGAAGGCTATGGCTACACCTTC.

This rearrangement joins TRBV28 to TRBJ2-4; D remains ambiguous. The CDR3 consists of 13 residues. V lost 7 bases and J lost 6, with 13 bases in between. CDR1 is MDHEN, CDR2 SYDVKM, per germline. The CDR3 sequence is CASTPNRANIQYF. In DNA form, the CDR3 reads TGTGCCAGCACCCCTAATCGGGCAAACATTCAGTACTTC.

This sequence joins TRBV6-1 and TRBJ2-3, with 9 bases identical to TRBD1. This CDR3 comprises 14 residues. Germline V lookup: CDR1 MNHNS, CDR2 SASEGT. The V segment lost 6 bases and the J segment 3 bases; nucleotides outside the gene matches: 4. The CDR3: CASRTGQGTDTQYF. The DNA of the CDR3 is TGTGCCAGCAGGACAGGACAGGGGACAGATACGCAGTATTTT.

This rearrangement joins TRBV29-1 to TRBJ2-1; 10 nucleotides match TRBD1. The length of the CDR3 is 14 residues. Germline-derived CDR1 and CDR2 are SQVTM and ANQGSEA. Losses at the gene ends were 1 base for V and 7 bases for J; bases not matched to a gene: 4. The CDR3 DNA sequence: TGCAGCGTTGAAGCCGGGACAGGGGTGAATGAGCAGTTCTTC. The encoded protein is CSVEAGTGVNEQFF.

This sequence joins TRBV6-5 and TRBJ2-7, with D perhaps assigned TRBD1 or TRBD2 (5 bases each). The CDR3 length is 15 residues. Deletions cut 5 bases from V and 4 bases from J, with 18 bases between. CDR1 and CDR2 from the germline V gene are MNHEY and SVGAGI. As DNA, the CDR3 is TGTGCCAGCAGTCCCCGGGACGGAAGCCTTTACGAGCAGTACTTC. Protein: CASSPRDGSLYEQYF.

The V call is TRBV5-1, the J call TRBJ2-1; 9 nucleotides agree with TRBD2. CDR3 size: 17 residues. Germline V gene lookup returns CDR1 SGHRS and CDR2 YFSETQ. The V segment lost 0 bases and the J segment 1 base; nucleotides outside the gene matches: 5. In nucleotides, the CDR3 is TGCGCCAGCAGCTTGGAAGAGAGCGGGAGGTCCTACAATGAGCAGTTCTTC. Its protein product is CASSLEESGRSYNEQFF.

The chain has TRBV2 and TRBJ1-1, with TRBD1 matching over 9 bases. The CDR3 sequence is 15 residues long. Germline CDR1 reads SNHLY; CDR2 reads FYNNEI. V shed 6 bases and J 5 bases; nucleotides not matched to a gene: 10. The CDR3 sequence: CASSAMGQGSTEAFF. The CDR3 region has the DNA TGTGCCAGCAGCGCCATGGGACAGGGTTCGACTGAAGCTTTCTTT.